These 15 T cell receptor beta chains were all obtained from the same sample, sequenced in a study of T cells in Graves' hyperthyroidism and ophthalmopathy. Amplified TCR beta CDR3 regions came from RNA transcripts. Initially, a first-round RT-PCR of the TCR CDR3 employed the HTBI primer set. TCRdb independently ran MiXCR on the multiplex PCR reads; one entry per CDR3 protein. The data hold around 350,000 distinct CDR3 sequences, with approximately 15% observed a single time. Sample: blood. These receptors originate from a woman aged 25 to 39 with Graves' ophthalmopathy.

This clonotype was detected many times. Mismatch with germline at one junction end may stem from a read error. The CDR3 loop reads CASGDVLGSTDTQYF. The CDR3 DNA follows: TGTGCCAGCGGTGATGTGTTGGGGAGCACAGATACGCAGTATTTT. The rearrangement links TRBV6-1 to TRBJ2-3; D gene uncertain. Germline V gene data show CDR1 as MNHNS and CDR2 as SASEGT. This CDR3 has 15 residues.

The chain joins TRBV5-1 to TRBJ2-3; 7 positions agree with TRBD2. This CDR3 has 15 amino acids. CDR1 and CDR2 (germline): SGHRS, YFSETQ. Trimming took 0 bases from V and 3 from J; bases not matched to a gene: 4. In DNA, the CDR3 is TGCGCCAGCAGCTTGGTCACTAGCGTGACAGATACGCAGTATTTT. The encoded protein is CASSLVTSVTDTQYF.

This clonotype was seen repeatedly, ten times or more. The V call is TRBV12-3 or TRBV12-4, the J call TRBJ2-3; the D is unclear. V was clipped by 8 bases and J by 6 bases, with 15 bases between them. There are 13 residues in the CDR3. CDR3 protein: CASRLGLSDTQYF. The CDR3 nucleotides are TGTGCCAGCCGACTCGGGTTATCTGATACGCAGTATTTT.

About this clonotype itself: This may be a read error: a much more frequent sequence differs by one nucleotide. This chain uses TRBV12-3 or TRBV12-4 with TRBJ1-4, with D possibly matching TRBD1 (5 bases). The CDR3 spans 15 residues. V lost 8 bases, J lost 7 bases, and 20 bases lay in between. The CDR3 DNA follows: TGTGCCAGCGGTAACAAGCAGGGTATGGGTGAAAAACTGTTTTTT. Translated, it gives CASGNKQGMGEKLFF.

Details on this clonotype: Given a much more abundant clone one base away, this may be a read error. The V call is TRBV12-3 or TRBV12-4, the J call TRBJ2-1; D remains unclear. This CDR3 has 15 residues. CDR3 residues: CASSLGLSSYNGQFF. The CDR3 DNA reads TGTGCCAGCAGTTTAGGGCTGAGCTCCTACAATGGGCAGTTCTTC.

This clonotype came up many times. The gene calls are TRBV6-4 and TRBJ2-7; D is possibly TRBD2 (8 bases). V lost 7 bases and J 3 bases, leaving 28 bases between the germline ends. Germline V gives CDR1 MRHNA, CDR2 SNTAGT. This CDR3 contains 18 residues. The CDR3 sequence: CASNPSRGPRGVRYEQYF. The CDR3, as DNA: TGTGCCAGCAACCCTTCGAGGGGGCCGCGGGGGGTTCGCTACGAGCAGTACTTC.

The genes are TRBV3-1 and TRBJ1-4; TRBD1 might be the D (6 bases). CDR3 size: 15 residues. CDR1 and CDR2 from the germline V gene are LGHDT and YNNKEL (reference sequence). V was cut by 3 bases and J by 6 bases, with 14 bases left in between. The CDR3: CASSHLGGSYEKLFF. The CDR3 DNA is TGTGCCAGCAGCCATCTAGGGGGGAGTTATGAAAAACTGTTTTTT.

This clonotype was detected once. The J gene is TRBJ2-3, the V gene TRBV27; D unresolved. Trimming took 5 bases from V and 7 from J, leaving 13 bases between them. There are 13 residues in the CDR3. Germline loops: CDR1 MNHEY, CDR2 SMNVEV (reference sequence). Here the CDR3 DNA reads TGTGCCAGCAGTCCCCCTGGACCGAATACGCAGTATTTT. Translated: CASSPPGPNTQYF.

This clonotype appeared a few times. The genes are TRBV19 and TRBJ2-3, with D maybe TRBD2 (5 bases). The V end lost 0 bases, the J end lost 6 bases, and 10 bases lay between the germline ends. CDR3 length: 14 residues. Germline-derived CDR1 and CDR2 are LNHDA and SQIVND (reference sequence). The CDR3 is CASSIDGLQDTQYF. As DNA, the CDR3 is TGTGCCAGTAGTATAGACGGACTCCAGGATACGCAGTATTTT. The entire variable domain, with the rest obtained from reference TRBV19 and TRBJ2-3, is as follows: DGGITQSPKYLFRKEGQNVTLSCEQNLNHDAMYWYRQDPGQGLRLIYYSQIVNDFQKGDIAEGYSVSREKKESFPLTVTSAQKNPTAFYLCASSIDGLQDTQYFGPGTRLTVL.

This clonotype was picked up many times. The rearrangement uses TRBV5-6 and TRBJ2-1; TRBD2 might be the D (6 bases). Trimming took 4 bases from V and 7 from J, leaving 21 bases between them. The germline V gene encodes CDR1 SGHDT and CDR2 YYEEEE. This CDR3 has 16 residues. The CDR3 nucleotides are TGTGCCAGCAGCCCCCTGCGTGAGGGGCGGGGTAATGAGCAGTTCTTC. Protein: CASSPLREGRGNEQFF.

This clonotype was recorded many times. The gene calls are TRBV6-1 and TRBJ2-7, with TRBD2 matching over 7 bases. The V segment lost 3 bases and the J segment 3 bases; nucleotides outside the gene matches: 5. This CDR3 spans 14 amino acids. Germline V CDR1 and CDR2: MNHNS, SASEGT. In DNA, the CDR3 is TGTGCCAGCAGTGATATGGGGGGGTACTACGAGCAGTACTTC. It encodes CASSDMGGYYEQYF.

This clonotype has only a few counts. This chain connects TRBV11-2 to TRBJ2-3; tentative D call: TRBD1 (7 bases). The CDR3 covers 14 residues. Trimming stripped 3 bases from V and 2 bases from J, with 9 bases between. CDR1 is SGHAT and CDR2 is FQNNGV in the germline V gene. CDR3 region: CASSFRGDTDTQYF. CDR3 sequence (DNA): TGTGCCAGCAGCTTCAGGGGGGACACAGATACGCAGTATTTT. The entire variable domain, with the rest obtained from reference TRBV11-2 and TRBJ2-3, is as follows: EAGVAQSPRYKIIEKRQSVAFWCNPISGHATLYWYQQILGQGPKLLIQFQNNGVVDDSQLPKDRFSAERLKGVDSTLKIQPAKLEDSAVYLCASSFRGDTDTQYFGPGTRLTVL.

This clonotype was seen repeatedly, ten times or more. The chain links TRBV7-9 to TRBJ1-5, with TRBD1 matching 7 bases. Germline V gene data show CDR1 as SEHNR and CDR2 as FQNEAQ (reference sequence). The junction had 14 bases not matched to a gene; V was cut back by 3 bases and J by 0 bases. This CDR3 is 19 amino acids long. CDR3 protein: CASSFSGTDEFYSNQPQHF. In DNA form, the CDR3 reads TGTGCCAGCAGCTTTTCCGGGACAGACGAATTTTATAGCAATCAGCCCCAGCATTTT.

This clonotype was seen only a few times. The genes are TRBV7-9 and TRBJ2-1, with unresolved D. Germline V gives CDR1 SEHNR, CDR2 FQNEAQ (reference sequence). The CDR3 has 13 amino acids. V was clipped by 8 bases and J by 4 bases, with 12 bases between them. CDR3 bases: TGTGCCAGCCGAGGCACCTCTTACAATGAGCAGTTCTTC. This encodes CASRGTSYNEQFF.

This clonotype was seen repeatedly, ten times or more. This chain's CDR3 is CATSRDRSVTGNQPQHF. CDR3 nucleotide sequence: TGTGCCACCAGCAGAGATCGATCGGTGACAGGGAATCAGCCCCAGCATTTT. This sequence joins TRBV15 and TRBJ1-5; TRBD1 agrees at 7 bases. Germline V lookup: CDR1 LNHNV, CDR2 YYDKDF (reference sequence). This CDR3 region has 17 residues. Losses at the gene ends were 0 bases for V and 4 bases for J; bases not matched to a gene: 9.